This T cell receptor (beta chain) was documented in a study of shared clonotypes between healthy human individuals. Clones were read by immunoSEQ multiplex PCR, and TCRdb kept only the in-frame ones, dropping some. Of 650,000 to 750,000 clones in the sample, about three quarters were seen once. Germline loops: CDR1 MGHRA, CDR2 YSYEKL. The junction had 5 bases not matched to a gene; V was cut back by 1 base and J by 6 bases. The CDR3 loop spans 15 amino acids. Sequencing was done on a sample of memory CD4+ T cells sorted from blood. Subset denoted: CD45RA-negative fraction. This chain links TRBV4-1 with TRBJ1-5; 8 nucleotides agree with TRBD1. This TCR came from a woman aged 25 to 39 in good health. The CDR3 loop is CASSQADRGSQPQHF. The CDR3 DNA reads TGCGCCAGCAGCCAAGCCGACAGGGGCTCTCAGCCCCAGCATTTT.